The 16 T cell receptor beta chains given below trace back to one sample, sequenced in a study of T cell repertoires in cytomegalovirus infection. TCRdb called the reads again in MiXCR, with one record for every CDR3 protein. Seen here are nearly 550,000 distinct CDR3 sequences, 16% observed once, and the top ten hold approximately 24%. The source material was CD8+ T cells from PBMCs. These TCRs come from a human donor in good health (CMV status not recorded). Some clones in this sample may be carry-over from other donors' samples.

In this sample, this clonotype turned up a few times. V gene TRBV20-1 combines with J gene TRBJ1-5; D may be TRBD1 (6 bases). This CDR3 comprises 14 residues. The V and J ends lost 5 bases and 1 base respectively, with 12 bases between them. Germline V gene lookup returns CDR1 DFQATT and CDR2 SNEGSKA (reference sequence). This CDR3 is CSARQDGSNQPQHF. CDR3 coding DNA: TGCAGTGCTCGACAGGACGGAAGCAATCAGCCCCAGCATTTT.

The genes are TRBV7-3 and TRBJ2-5, with 11 bases that match TRBD2. With V trimmed by 5 bases and J by 5 bases, 4 bases remained unmatched. The CDR3 runs to 14 residues. Per germline, CDR1 SGHTA and CDR2 FQGTGA. DNA of the CDR3: TGTGCCAGCAGCCCTAGCGGGGGGTGGGAGACCCAGTACTTC. Its translation: CASSPSGGWETQYF. Variable domain in full (rest from reference TRBV7-3 and TRBJ2-5): GAGVSQTPSNKVTEKGKYVELRCDPISGHTALYWYRQSLGQGPEFLIYFQGTGAADDSGLPNDRFFAVRPEGSVSTLKIQRTERGDSAVYLCASSPSGGWETQYFGPGTRLLVL.

This clonotype was detected ten times or more. The V gene is TRBV11-2, the J gene TRBJ1-1; tentatively, D is TRBD1 (6 bases). This CDR3 comprises 20 residues. V was trimmed by 3 bases and J by 0 bases, leaving 26 bases between them. Germline V gene lookup returns CDR1 SGHAT and CDR2 FQNNGV. The chain's CDR3 is CASSFVLAKQGLLMNTEAFF. DNA of the CDR3: TGTGCCAGCAGCTTCGTGTTGGCGAAACAGGGTCTTCTCATGAACACTGAAGCTTTCTTT.

This clonotype turned up a few times. The chain recombines TRBV24-1 with TRBJ1-1; D might be TRBD1 (5 bases). Trimming left V 7 bases short and J 6 bases short, with 8 bases between. CDR3 length: 11 residues. Germline CDR1 is KGHDR and CDR2 is SFDVKD. CDR3 bases: TGTGCCACCAGAGAAGGGGCTGAAGCTTTCTTT. It is translated as CATREGAEAFF.

In its sample, this clonotype was seen a few times. The CDR3 reads CASSLSGGGSIYEQYF. DNA for the CDR3: TGCGCCAGCAGCTTGTCTGGGGGAGGGAGCATTTACGAGCAGTACTTC. This chain links TRBV5-1 with TRBJ2-7, with TRBD2 matching 7 bases. The V gene end was trimmed by 1 base and the J gene end by 4 bases; junction bases not matched to a gene: 11. CDR1 and CDR2 from the germline V gene are SGHRS and YFSETQ. This CDR3 is built from 16 residues.

V is TRBV9 and J is TRBJ2-5, with 10 bases matching TRBD2. V trimming: 0 bases; J trimming: 4 bases; junction bases outside the gene matches: 9. The length of the CDR3 is 17 residues. Per the germline V gene, CDR1 is SGDLS and CDR2 is YYNGEE. DNA of the CDR3: TGTGCCAGCAGCGTAGAGTCCGAGTTAGCGGGGGGAGAGACCCAGTACTTC. Translating it yields CASSVESELAGGETQYF. Supplemented by reference TRBV9 and TRBJ2-5, the full variable domain reads DSGVTQTPKHLITATGQRVTLRCSPRSGDLSVYWYQQSLDQGLQFLIQYYNGEERAKGNILERFSAQQFPDLHSELNLSSLELGDSALYFCASSVESELAGGETQYFGPGTRLLVL.

The sample holds a few counts of this clonotype. The V and J genes are TRBV5-6 and TRBJ2-7, with D perhaps TRBD2 (6 bases). The CDR3 runs to 14 residues. Trimming left V 2 bases short and J 2 bases short, with 11 bases between. Germline V gene sequence: CDR1 SGHDT, CDR2 YYEEEE. This CDR3 reads CASSLVWRAYEQYF. The CDR3 DNA reads TGTGCCAGCAGCTTAGTTTGGAGGGCCTACGAGCAGTACTTC.

This clonotype was counted between two and nine times. This sequence joins TRBV5-5 and TRBJ1-5; D is undetermined. The V end lost 2 bases, the J end lost 0 bases, and 6 bases lay between the germline ends. The CDR3 has 14 amino acids. Germline V gene lookup returns CDR1 SGHKS and CDR2 YYEKEE (reference sequence). This CDR3 reads CASSFAYSNQPQHF. The CDR3, as DNA: TGTGCCAGCAGCTTTGCTTATAGCAATCAGCCCCAGCATTTT.

The chain employs TRBV7-6 and TRBJ1-1, with a tentative D call TRBD1 (6 bases). The CDR3 sequence is 15 residues long. V was shortened by 6 bases and J by 1 base, with 15 bases between the two germline ends. The germline gives CDR1 SGHVS, CDR2 FNYEAQ. The CDR3 coding sequence is TGTGCCAGCAGTCAAGGGGGGGGGGGGAACACTGAAGCTTTCTTT. Amino acids: CASSQGGGGNTEAFF.

Comments on this clonotype: Germline and junction disagree at one end, which may indicate a read error. The chain couples TRBV12-3 or TRBV12-4 to TRBJ1-2, with D possibly matching TRBD1 (5 bases). The CDR3 is 13 residues long. DNA for the CDR3: TGTGCCAGTAGCGACGGGACTCAATATGTCTACACCTTC. It encodes CASSDGTQYVYTF.

This clonotype came up many times. Mismatch with germline at one junction end may stem from a read error. V and J are TRBV12-3 or TRBV12-4 and TRBJ1-1, with D possibly matching TRBD1 (6 bases). This CDR3 has 16 residues. DNA of the CDR3: TGTGCCAGAAGTTCCCGGGACAAGGTTATGGGGACTGAAGCTTTCTTT. It specifies CARSSRDKVMGTEAFF.

J is TRBJ2-1 and V is TRBV5-5; 14 bases match TRBD2. The V gene end was trimmed by 4 bases and the J gene end by 5 bases; junction bases not matched to a gene: 8. The CDR3 sequence is 17 residues long. Germline V gene data show CDR1 as SGHKS and CDR2 as YYEKEE (reference sequence). The CDR3 loop is CASSRGLAGGGDNEQFF. The CDR3 bases are TGTGCCAGCAGCCGAGGACTAGCGGGGGGAGGGGACAATGAGCAGTTCTTC.

This clonotype was detected ten times or more. The chain has TRBV4-1 and TRBJ1-2; unclear D gene. This CDR3 contains 16 residues. Germline CDR1 is MGHRA and CDR2 is YSYEKL. V lost 1 base and J 3 bases, leaving 15 bases between the germline ends. The CDR3 sequence: CASSQAFKVAYYGYTF. Written as DNA, the CDR3 is TGCGCCAGCAGCCAAGCGTTCAAGGTCGCGTACTATGGCTACACCTTC.

This clonotype has more than one count but fewer than ten. This sequence joins TRBV6-2 or TRBV6-3 and TRBJ1-5; D not certain. The CDR3 is made up of 14 amino acids. The germline V and J ends were trimmed by 0 bases and 3 bases, with 6 bases remaining between them. Germline V gives CDR1 MNHEY, CDR2 SVGEGT. The CDR3 spells CASSYSGFNQPQHF. DNA of the CDR3: TGTGCCAGCAGTTACTCAGGTTTCAATCAGCCCCAGCATTTT.

This clonotype was observed at least ten times. The chain couples TRBV27 to TRBJ2-7, with 10 bases matching TRBD2. The V gene's germline CDR1 is MNHEY and CDR2 SMNVEV (reference sequence). This CDR3 comprises 15 residues. With 3 bases clipped from V and 6 bases from J, the junction kept 8 bases outside the gene matches. CDR3 DNA: TGTGCCAGCAGTTTCCCCACTAGCGGGACCGCCGAGCAGTACTTC. Amino acid sequence: CASSFPTSGTAEQYF.

The chain is built from TRBV19 and TRBJ1-1; 7 bases fit TRBD1. The CDR3 spans 17 residues. Germline loops: CDR1 LNHDA, CDR2 SQIVND (reference sequence). The V segment lost 0 bases and the J segment 4 bases; nucleotides outside the gene matches: 11. The CDR3 DNA follows: TGTGCCAGTAGTATAGACGTCAGGGGGGATTTGGGCACTGAAGCTTTCTTT. Its protein is CASSIDVRGDLGTEAFF.